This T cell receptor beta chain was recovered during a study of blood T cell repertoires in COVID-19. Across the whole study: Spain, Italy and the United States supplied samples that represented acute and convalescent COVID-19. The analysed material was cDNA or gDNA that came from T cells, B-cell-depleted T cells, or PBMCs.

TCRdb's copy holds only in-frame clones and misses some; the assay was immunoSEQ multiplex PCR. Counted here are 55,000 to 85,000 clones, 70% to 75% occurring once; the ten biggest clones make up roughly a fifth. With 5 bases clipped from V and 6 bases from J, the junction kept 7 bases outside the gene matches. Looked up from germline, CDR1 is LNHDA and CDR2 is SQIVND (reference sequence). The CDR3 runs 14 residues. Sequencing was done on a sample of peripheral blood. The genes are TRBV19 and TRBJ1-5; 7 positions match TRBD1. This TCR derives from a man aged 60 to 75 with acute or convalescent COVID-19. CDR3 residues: CASSPGQVPQPQHF. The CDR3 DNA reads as TGTGCCAGTAGTCCAGGACAGGTCCCTCAGCCCCAGCATTTT.